The 23 T cell receptor beta chains listed next were all sequenced from one sample in a study of T cells in Graves' hyperthyroidism and ophthalmopathy. Amplification yielded TCR beta CDR3 regions, with RNA transcripts as the source. HTBI primers were used for first-round RT-PCR of the TCR CDR3. TCRdb re-derived calls from the multiplex PCR reads in MiXCR, one entry per CDR3 protein. In the table there are hundreds of thousands of distinct CDR3 sequences, 40% to 55% of which are singletons. Sequenced material: peripheral blood or thyroid tissue (not recorded which). These TCRs come from an adult man with Graves' disease, either hyperthyroidism or ophthalmopathy (not recorded which).

This clonotype appeared many times. This chain connects TRBV24-1 to TRBJ1-2; D is perhaps TRBD1 (5 bases). Germline CDR1 is KGHDR and CDR2 is SFDVKD. The CDR3 covers 14 residues. The germline V and J ends were trimmed by 1 base and 5 bases, with 10 bases remaining between them. The CDR3 reads CATSDFTGLYGYTF. In nucleotides, the CDR3 is TGTGCCACCAGTGATTTCACAGGACTTTATGGCTACACCTTC.

This clonotype was seen only once. The V gene is TRBV5-1, the J gene TRBJ1-2; a possible D gene is TRBD1 (5 bases). This CDR3 contains 14 residues. CDR1 is SGHRS and CDR2 is YFSETQ in the germline V gene. V lost 4 bases to trimming and J lost 7 bases, with 17 bases between them. This CDR3 reads CASSAASTAGGYTF. DNA for the CDR3: TGCGCCAGCAGCGCCGCCTCGACAGCGGGTGGCTACACCTTC.

This clonotype was recorded many times. The rearrangement uses TRBV7-2 and TRBJ1-2; D may be TRBD1 (6 bases). Germline values: CDR1 SGHTA, CDR2 FQGNSA. This CDR3 region has 12 residues. Trimming cost V 5 bases and J 5 bases, with 9 bases left between them. In DNA, the CDR3 is TGTGCCAGCAGCGATACAGGGTATGGCTACACCTTC. Translation gives CASSDTGYGYTF.

This clonotype was observed a few times. The V call is TRBV7-9, the J call TRBJ1-1; the D gene is possibly TRBD1 (6 bases). Germline V CDR1 and CDR2: SEHNR, FQNEAQ (reference sequence). This CDR3 region has 16 residues. The V and J ends lost 2 bases and 2 bases respectively, with 15 bases between them. The DNA for the CDR3 is TGTGCCAGCAGCTTACCCCCGGGACACGCAAACACTGAAGCTTTCTTT. It specifies CASSLPPGHANTEAFF.

With regard to this clonotype: A read error may explain this, as a much larger clone is one base away. The V call is TRBV24-1, the J call TRBJ1-2, with 7 bases matching TRBD1. This CDR3 has 15 residues. Per germline, CDR1 KGHDR and CDR2 SFDVKD. CDR3 sequence reads: CATGDPRGQLSSYTF. CDR3 sequence (DNA): TGTGCCACCGGTGACCCTCGGGGACAGCTATCGTCCTACACCTTC.

This clonotype was recorded many times. The chain employs TRBV29-1 and TRBJ1-1; D call uncertain. Germline V gene sequence: CDR1 SQVTM, CDR2 ANQGSEA. CDR3 length: 13 amino acids. V lost 4 bases and J lost 0, with 9 bases in between. The CDR3 here is CSVADRLNTEAFF. The CDR3 DNA is TGCAGCGTTGCCGACCGATTGAACACTGAAGCTTTCTTT.

This clonotype turned up a few times. As the CDR3 is not closed by the conserved phenylalanine or tryptophan, this likely results from a read error. Because the CDR3's place on the DNA is in doubt, the DNA is left out and the CDR3 is given as listed by TCRdb. The chain recombines TRBV24-1 with TRBJ2-7; the table's D call, TRBD1, has no DNA check behind it. Germline assignment: CDR1 KGHDR and CDR2 SFDVKD. The CDR3 length is 8 residues, termini included. CDR3 residues: CATSDTRT.

The table lists this clonotype with a few counts. A read error may be the cause here, since a much bigger clone is one base away. J is TRBJ2-7 and V is TRBV29-1, with 7 bases aligning to TRBD1. The germline CDR1 and CDR2 sequences are SQVTM and ANQGSEA. The CDR3 extends over 13 amino acids. The V and J ends lost 4 bases and 2 bases, in that order; junction bases with no gene match: 5. CDR3 protein: CSVGTGMTYEQYF. Written as DNA, the CDR3 is TGCAGCGTTGGGACAGGAATGACCTACGAGCAGTACTTC.

This clonotype has only one observation. A much larger clone differs from this one at a single base, so this may be a read error. The chain has TRBV7-9 and TRBJ1-2, with 10 positions matching TRBD1. V lost 8 bases, J lost 8 bases, and 8 bases stayed unmatched. Germline V lookup: CDR1 SEHNR, CDR2 FQNEAQ (reference sequence). The CDR3 covers 13 residues. DNA for the CDR3: TGTGCCAGCTCTCACGACAGGGGGCGCGGCTACACCTTC. It translates to CASSHDRGRGYTF. Combining the CDR3 with reference TRBV7-9 and TRBJ1-2 gives the whole variable domain DTGVSQNPRHKITKRGQNVTFRCDPISEHNRLYWYRQTLGQGPEFLTYFQNEAQLEKSRLLSDRFSAERPKGSFSTLEIQRTEQGDSAMYLCASSHDRGRGYTFGSGTRLTVV.

The chain employs TRBV29-1 and TRBJ1-6, with D unclear. V shed 7 bases and J shed 13 bases, with 17 bases lying between them. From germline, CDR1 is SQVTM and CDR2 ANQGSEA. The CDR3 sequence is 12 residues long. The DNA of the CDR3 is TGCAGCGCTCAAAACGGGGATCAGCCCCTCCACTTT. It encodes CSAQNGDQPLHF.

This chain joins TRBV29-1 and TRBJ1-2, with 7 nucleotides matching TRBD1. The CDR3 totals 14 residues. Per the germline V gene, CDR1 is SQVTM and CDR2 is ANQGSEA. With V trimmed by 8 bases and J by 4 bases, 13 bases remained unmatched. For the CDR3, the DNA is TGCAGCAGCCATACAGGGGAACGGGGCTATGGCTACACCTTC. Its translation is CSSHTGERGYGYTF.

The chain combines TRBV29-1 with TRBJ2-7; 10 bases are a match to TRBD2. V gave up 3 bases and J gave up 7 bases; unmatched junction bases: 9. Looked up from germline, CDR1 is SQVTM and CDR2 is ANQGSEA. There are 14 residues in the CDR3. CDR3 coding DNA: TGCAGCGTTGAGGCTAGCGGGAGAACCGGGGAGCAGTACTTC. Encoded protein: CSVEASGRTGEQYF.

This clonotype has a count of ten or more. The rearrangement links TRBV29-1 to TRBJ1-2; D gene ambiguous. The CDR3 is made up of 12 amino acids. V lost 3 bases and J 5 bases, leaving 10 bases between the germline ends. Germline CDR1 is SQVTM and CDR2 is ANQGSEA. CDR3 loop: CSVDMQVYGYTF. Here the CDR3 DNA reads TGCAGCGTTGATATGCAGGTGTATGGCTACACCTTC.

The chain couples TRBV29-1 to TRBJ1-1; D gene unclear. The germline gives CDR1 SQVTM, CDR2 ANQGSEA. The CDR3 is 15 residues long. V was clipped by 3 bases and J by 0 bases, with 14 bases between them. CDR3 sequence: CSVDSTVGMNTEAFF. The CDR3 DNA reads as TGCAGCGTTGATTCGACGGTAGGAATGAACACTGAAGCTTTCTTT.

J is TRBJ1-2 and V is TRBV24-1; TRBD1 agrees at 7 bases. V dropped 4 bases and J dropped 2; count of bases not matched to a gene: 6. The CDR3 is 15 residues long. Germline lookup yields CDR1 KGHDR and CDR2 SFDVKD. The CDR3 protein is CATSEPRQGNYGYTF. The CDR3 DNA is TGTGCCACCAGTGAACCCCGACAGGGCAACTATGGCTACACCTTC.

The rearrangement links TRBV20-1 to TRBJ2-7; 12 bases match TRBD1. This CDR3 spans 14 amino acids. Trimming took 4 bases from V and 5 from J; bases not matched to a gene: 6. From germline, CDR1 is DFQATT and CDR2 SNEGSKA (reference sequence). CDR3 loop: CSAIPGQGADEQYF. CDR3 nucleotides: TGCAGTGCTATTCCGGGACAGGGGGCGGACGAGCAGTACTTC.

The V and J genes are TRBV6-2 or TRBV6-3 and TRBJ1-5, with a weak D call TRBD1 (5 bases). The CDR3 sequence is 11 residues long. Germline CDR1 and CDR2: MNHEY and SVGEGT. Trimming shortened V by 3 bases and J by 15 bases, and 12 bases separated the two germline ends. CDR3 region: CASSYRGSSHF. CDR3 nucleotides: TGTGCCAGCAGTTATAGGGGCAGCTCGCATTTT.

The chain carries TRBV29-1 and TRBJ1-1; D possibly corresponds to TRBD1 (6 bases). CDR3 length: 15 amino acids. Germline loops: CDR1 SQVTM, CDR2 ANQGSEA. V dropped 7 bases and J dropped 0 bases, with 18 bases sitting between them. CDR3 sequence: CSARSRGVMNTEAFF. The DNA for the CDR3 is TGCAGCGCCAGGTCGAGGGGGGTGATGAACACTGAAGCTTTCTTT.

The chain recombines TRBV12-3 or TRBV12-4 with TRBJ2-7, with TRBD1 matching 8 bases. CDR3 length equals 16 residues. The V segment lost 6 bases and the J segment 0 bases; nucleotides outside the gene matches: 10. DNA for the CDR3: TGTGCCAGCAGCTTCTCAGGGGGCCTCAGCTCCTACGAGCAGTACTTC. This encodes CASSFSGGLSSYEQYF.

With regard to this clonotype: It may be a read error: a sequence one base away is much more abundant. The CDR3 here is CASRVSSYNSPLHF. The DNA for the CDR3 is TGTGCCAGCAGAGTGAGCTCCTATAATTCACCCCTCCACTTT. The V call is TRBV28, the J call TRBJ1-6; no reliable D call. Trimming removed 6 bases from V and 0 bases from J, with 6 bases in between. CDR1 and CDR2 (germline): MDHEN, SYDVKM. The CDR3 contains 14 residues.

The genes are TRBV29-1 and TRBJ2-7, with 11 bases matching TRBD2. Germline CDR1 is SQVTM and CDR2 is ANQGSEA. With 4 bases clipped from V and 3 bases from J, the junction kept 14 bases outside the gene matches. The CDR3 contains 17 residues. The CDR3 bases are TGCAGCGTTGTGGGAAAGCGGACTAGCGGGTTGGGCTACGAGCAGTACTTC. It is translated as CSVVGKRTSGLGYEQYF.

The chain joins TRBV2 to TRBJ2-2; 9 bases fit TRBD1. The CDR3 sequence is 16 residues long. Trimming cost V 6 bases and J 0 bases; bases outside gene matches: 5. The germline CDR1 and CDR2 sequences are SNHLY and FYNNEI. CDR3 residues: CASSTRQGANTGELFF. The CDR3 nucleotides are TGTGCCAGCAGCACTCGACAGGGGGCGAACACCGGGGAGCTGTTTTTT.

About this clonotype itself: An end of the junction does not agree with germline; a read error may underlie this. This rearrangement joins TRBV15 to TRBJ1-1; the D is unclear. This CDR3 contains 11 residues. Germline V gene data show CDR1 as LNHNV and CDR2 as YYDKDF (reference sequence). As DNA, the CDR3 is TGTGCCACTAGCAGAGATGGGCCAGCTTTCTTT. It codes for CATSRDGPAFF.